This T cell receptor beta chain was sequenced in a study of T cells in Graves' hyperthyroidism and ophthalmopathy. Template material for amplifying TCR beta CDR3 regions consisted of RNA transcripts. RT-PCR in the first round (using the HTBI primer set) targeted the TCR CDR3. MiXCR, applied by TCRdb to the multiplex PCR reads, yields one record per CDR3 protein. The profile shows under 800,000 distinct CDR3 sequences, about 14% of them singletons. This clonotype was counted many times. Its matching antigen is unknown. Germline CDR1 reads GTSNPN; CDR2 reads SVGIG (reference sequence). This CDR3 has 12 residues. Trimming stripped 4 bases from V and 3 bases from J, with 7 bases between. The study, taken as a whole, reports: Stable hyperthyroidism was separated from ophthalmopathy by a model based on 13 V-J features. Expanded thyroid clonotypes (above 0.001) were mostly also found in blood.

If no ophthalmopathy progression occurred within 18 months, Graves' hyperthyroidism was stable. The hyperthyroidism patients had all been newly diagnosed, and their disease duration was under 2 months. Their ages ranged from 18 to 65 years. This sequence joins TRBV30 and TRBJ2-1; D not resolved. Sequencing was done on a sample of blood. The sequence was collected from a woman aged 18 to 35 with Graves' hyperthyroidism. For the CDR3, the DNA is TGTGCCTGGACCCGGAGCTACAATGAGCAGTTCTTC. Residues: CAWTRSYNEQFF.